A single T cell receptor (beta chain) is shown here with its context. V was pared by 3 bases and J by 6 bases, with 7 bases of the junction left unmatched. The CDR3 runs 15 residues. Germline V lookup: CDR1 SGHTA, CDR2 FQGNSA. According to the study, TCR beta libraries were built with iRepertoire HTBI primers and CDR3-region Arm-PCR. One entry per CDR3 protein results from TCRdb running MiXCR on the multiplex PCR reads. This table holds about 460,000 distinct CDR3 sequences, approximately 23% found once. The data were taken from a study of regulatory T cells in long-lasting Graves disease. Stated time point: persistent/refractory GD, antithyroid drugs over 5 years with positive TRAb. PBMCs provided the RNA from which the TCR library was made. Patients were enrolled at an endocrinology department in Xi'an, China.

The sequencing here drew on peripheral blood mononuclear cells (PBMCs), taken when the disease was refractory, from a patient treated with antithyroid drugs. The TCR comes from a female donor with Graves disease. The gene calls are TRBV7-2 and TRBJ1-5, with 8 bases identical to TRBD1. The chain's CDR3 is CASSFGQGSGQPQHF. The CDR3 bases are TGTGCCAGCAGCTTTGGACAGGGCTCGGGTCAGCCCCAGCATTTT.